The 16 T cell receptor beta chains below all came from one sample that was sequenced in a study of cytomegalovirus exposure and HLA in healthy donors. PCR involved 60 Vbeta and 13 Jbeta primers. Measured with immunoSEQ multiplex PCR; TCRdb has only the in-frame clones, and not every one. Of hundreds of thousands of clones listed, more than 60% are singletons. Sequences were obtained from PBMCs. The receptors shown here come from a man in his forties in good health and CMV-seronegative.

The chain employs TRBV21-1 and TRBJ2-7; the tabulated D call, TRBD1, remains unverified against the DNA. TRBV21-1 is flagged as a pseudogene. The CDR3 loop spans 14 amino acids. The CDR3 DNA is TGTGCCAGCAGCAACTTCTTATGGCTTTTTGAGCAGTACTTC. Encoded protein: CASSNFLWLFEQYF.

J is TRBJ1-2 and V is TRBV5-6, with unresolved D. The CDR3 contains 12 residues. Germline V gene data show CDR1 as SGHDT and CDR2 as YYEEEE. Deletions cut 1 base from V and 8 bases from J, with 9 bases between. CDR3 DNA sequence: TGTGCCAGCAGCTTGTCCACGGGAGGCTACACCTTC. Protein sequence: CASSLSTGGYTF.

CDR3 loop: CASSPHRQGRSYEQYF. CDR3 coding DNA: TGTGCCAGCAGCCCTCACCGACAGGGGAGATCCTACGAGCAGTACTTC. This rearrangement joins TRBV9 to TRBJ2-7; 8 nucleotides match TRBD1. The germline gives CDR1 SGDLS, CDR2 YYNGEE. The CDR3 length is 16 residues. Trimming cost V 4 bases and J 1 base; bases outside gene matches: 10.

This rearrangement joins TRBV27 to TRBJ1-6; TRBD1 agrees at 7 bases. The CDR3 runs to 14 residues. Germline values: CDR1 MNHEY, CDR2 SMNVEV (reference sequence). The J segment lost 11 bases and the V segment lost 3 bases, leaving 7 bases of the junction unmatched. CDR3 loop: CASSFWQGDAPLHF. The CDR3 nucleotides are TGTGCCAGCAGTTTCTGGCAGGGGGACGCACCCCTCCACTTT.

V is TRBV6-1 and J is TRBJ2-7; D remains unclear. Trimming took off 7 bases at V and 2 bases at J, with 9 bases between the two ends. Germline loops: CDR1 MNHNS, CDR2 SASEGT. This CDR3 contains 12 residues. CDR3 amino acids: CASTRGTYEQYF. The CDR3 DNA reads TGTGCCAGCACCCGAGGTACCTACGAGCAGTACTTC.

The chain joins TRBV5-6 to TRBJ1-3, with a weak D call TRBD1 (5 bases). CDR1 and CDR2 from the germline V gene are SGHDT and YYEEEE. The CDR3 contains 15 residues. Between the trimmed V and J ends, which lost 1 base and 0 bases, there was a span of 8 bases. The CDR3 protein is CASSLQGSSGNTIYF. The DNA for the CDR3 is TGTGCCAGCAGCTTGCAGGGCAGCTCTGGAAACACCATATATTTT.

The chain joins TRBV7-2 to TRBJ1-1; possibly TRBD1 for D (5 bases). CDR1 and CDR2 from the germline V gene are SGHTA and FQGNSA. V was cut by 10 bases and J by 1 base, with 13 bases left in between. CDR3 length equals 13 residues. This CDR3 reads CANGRAWNTEAFF. As DNA, the CDR3 is TGTGCCAACGGCAGGGCGTGGAACACTGAAGCTTTCTTT.

The chain joins TRBV28 to TRBJ1-4, with D possibly TRBD1 on 5 matching bases. The CDR3 totals 14 residues. The germline V gene has CDR1 MDHEN and CDR2 SYDVKM. Trimming stripped 5 bases from V and 2 bases from J, with 9 bases between. CDR3 nucleotides: TGTGCCAGCAGTGCAGGGTCGACTAATGAAAAACTGTTTTTT. It specifies CASSAGSTNEKLFF.

The V gene is TRBV4-1, the J gene TRBJ2-5; a possible D gene is TRBD2 (5 bases). The assigned J gene may be wrong: the sequence end matches TRBJ2-7 better. The CDR3 covers 13 residues. Looked up from germline, CDR1 is MGHRA and CDR2 is YSYEKL. This chain's CDR3 is CASSPDSLYEQYF. Here the CDR3 DNA reads TGCGCCAGCAGCCCGGACTCCCTCTACGAGCAGTACTTC.

The chain uses TRBV4-2 and TRBJ1-4; unclear D gene. This CDR3 is 16 amino acids long. Germline CDR1 and CDR2: LGHNA and YNFKEQ. Trimming pared 0 bases from V and 3 bases from J, leaving 11 bases between. The CDR3 reads CASSQELGGPNEKLFF. The DNA of the CDR3 is TGTGCCAGCAGCCAAGAGCTCGGCGGCCCTAATGAAAAACTGTTTTTT.

The V and J genes are TRBV28 and TRBJ1-5; 7 bases are a match to TRBD1. V shed 7 bases, J shed 9 bases, and the junction held 6 bases outside the gene matches. Germline assignment: CDR1 MDHEN and CDR2 SYDVKM. The CDR3 is made up of 12 amino acids. The CDR3, as DNA: TGTGCCAGCACCACGGGACAGTTGCCCCAGCATTTT. It specifies CASTTGQLPQHF.

The V call is TRBV7-2, the J call TRBJ2-7; no clear D gene. The V and J ends lost 5 bases and 1 base respectively, with 3 bases between them. The CDR3 totals 11 residues. Germline CDR1 reads SGHTA; CDR2 reads FQGNSA. This CDR3 reads CASSPSYEQYF. The CDR3 DNA reads TGTGCCAGCAGCCCTTCCTACGAGCAGTACTTC.

The chain carries TRBV11-2 and TRBJ1-2; D may be TRBD1 (5 bases). The CDR3 totals 14 residues. Deletions cut 7 bases from V and 6 bases from J, with 18 bases between. The germline V gene has CDR1 SGHAT and CDR2 FQNNGV. The CDR3 sequence: CASTLGGGMHGYTF. The CDR3 DNA is TGTGCCAGCACCCTGGGGGGTGGAATGCATGGCTACACCTTC. The full variable domain, with the rest looked up from reference TRBV11-2 and TRBJ1-2, is EAGVAQSPRYKIIEKRQSVAFWCNPISGHATLYWYQQILGQGPKLLIQFQNNGVVDDSQLPKDRFSAERLKGVDSTLKIQPAKLEDSAVYLCASTLGGGMHGYTFGSGTRLTVV.

In this sample, this clone turned up once. The V and J genes are TRBV27 and TRBJ2-6; maybe TRBD2 (5 bases). The V end lost 0 bases, the J end lost 3 bases, and 6 bases lay between the germline ends. In germline, CDR1 is MNHEY, CDR2 SMNVEV (reference sequence). CDR3 length equals 15 residues. CDR3 sequence reads: CASSLSGDGANVLTF. Written as DNA, the CDR3 is TGTGCCAGCAGTTTATCCGGGGATGGGGCCAACGTCCTGACTTTC.

This clone was seen a handful of times. This chain uses TRBV28 with TRBJ2-2; perhaps TRBD2 as D (5 bases). The CDR3 spans 15 residues. The germline CDR1 and CDR2 sequences are MDHEN and SYDVKM. V lost 4 bases and J 4 bases, leaving 13 bases between the germline ends. In nucleotides, the CDR3 is TGTGCCAGCAGTTCATTAGCGAATTTCACCGGGGAGCTGTTTTTT. Its translation is CASSSLANFTGELFF.

The chain joins TRBV29-1 to TRBJ2-1; 9 positions agree with TRBD2. Losses at the gene ends were 4 bases for V and 0 bases for J; bases not matched to a gene: 10. Germline V gives CDR1 SQVTM, CDR2 ANQGSEA. The CDR3 is made up of 17 amino acids. The CDR3 spells CSVVGLAGPSSYNEQFF. CDR3 DNA sequence: TGCAGCGTTGTTGGGCTAGCGGGGCCTAGCTCCTACAATGAGCAGTTCTTC.